The clone carrying this T cell receptor beta chain came up a few times. Its antigen is currently unknown. All donors participated as healthy donors of bone marrow. This sample is part of a study of cytomegalovirus exposure and HLA in healthy donors. Study information: Earlier results showed roughly 110 million unique TCR beta sequences derived from about 179 million T cells.

The PCR had 60 Vbeta and 13 Jbeta primers. Data came from immunoSEQ multiplex PCR; TCRdb stores just in-frame clones and leaves some out. The sample carries 200,000 to 250,000 clones, about four fifths recorded once. Losses at the gene ends were 4 bases for V and 6 bases for J; bases not matched to a gene: 2. The CDR3 totals 12 residues. CDR1 is SQVTM, CDR2 ANQGSEA, per germline. Study-wide results and caveats: TCR beta chains numbering 164 were designated cytomegalovirus-associated.

J is TRBJ2-2 and V is TRBV29-1, with 7 bases that match TRBD1. The sequence was collected from a woman aged 45 to 65 in good health and CMV-seropositive. The specimen sequenced was PBMCs. The CDR3 loop is CSVGTGPGELFF. In DNA, the CDR3 is TGCAGCGTTGGGACAGGCCCCGGGGAGCTGTTTTTT.